These 28 T cell receptor beta chains originate from one sample sequenced in a study of naive and memory T cell subsets. These receptors are not linked to any known antigen. Two oligonucleotides, mixed equimolar, formed the beta constant-region primer covering TRBC1 and TRBC2. Ligated cDNA was amplified by four rounds of PCR with nested alpha and beta constant-region primers and SP2. One entry per CDR3 protein results from TCRdb running MiXCR on the UMI-ligation and nested PCR reads. Of over 110,000 distinct CDR3 sequences in the sample, approximately 20% were seen once. Study results and limitations: Naive repertoires, especially CD8, held a few larger clonotypes, possibly memory cells re-expressing CD45RA.

Sequencing was carried out using naive CD8+ T cells from blood. Every receptor here comes from a human donor in good health.

Here the CDR3 DNA reads TGTGCCAGCAGTATCGGACTAGCGGGAGCCAATGAGCAGTTCTTC. Translating it yields CASSIGLAGANEQFF. The chain combines TRBV12-3 or TRBV12-4 with TRBJ2-1; 13 nucleotides agree with TRBD2. The CDR3 is 15 amino acids. V lost 5 bases, J lost 6 bases, and 4 bases stayed unmatched.

The chain combines TRBV28 with TRBJ1-1; D gene unclear. CDR1 and CDR2 from the germline V gene are MDHEN and SYDVKM. With 5 bases removed from V and 0 bases from J, the gap between germline ends came to 13 bases. The CDR3 loop spans 15 amino acids. The CDR3 DNA reads as TGTGCCAGCAGTATTTCCGAGAACATGAACACTGAAGCTTTCTTT. It specifies CASSISENMNTEAFF.

The chain joins TRBV7-6 to TRBJ2-7; 7 nucleotides line up with TRBD1. There are 14 residues in the CDR3. Per germline, CDR1 SGHVS and CDR2 FNYEAQ. The J segment lost 1 base and the V segment lost 5 bases, leaving 5 bases of the junction unmatched. Here the CDR3 reads CASSTRQGSYEQYF. CDR3 in DNA: TGTGCCAGCAGCACTAGACAGGGATCCTACGAGCAGTACTTC.

This sequence joins TRBV3-1 and TRBJ2-1; TRBD2 agrees at 11 bases. The CDR3 sequence is 17 residues long. Germline CDR1 and CDR2: LGHDT and YNNKEL (reference sequence). Germline trimming cut 2 bases from V and 9 bases from J; bases unmatched to any gene: 12. The CDR3 sequence: CASSQSLAGGALGEQFF. Here the CDR3 DNA reads TGTGCCAGCAGCCAAAGTCTAGCGGGAGGCGCCTTGGGTGAGCAGTTCTTC.

The chain links TRBV27 to TRBJ2-7; a possible D gene is TRBD1 (6 bases). CDR1 MNHEY and CDR2 SMNVEV come from the germline V gene (reference sequence). Trimming shortened V by 0 bases and J by 7 bases, and 10 bases separated the two germline ends. This CDR3 spans 13 amino acids. In DNA form, the CDR3 reads TGTGCCAGCAGTTTATCGGGACACCGGGAGCAGTACTTC. It specifies CASSLSGHREQYF.

This clonotype has more than one count but fewer than ten. The gene calls are TRBV6-6 and TRBJ1-3; unclear D gene. Germline CDR1 and CDR2: MNHNY and SVGAGI (reference sequence). There are 19 residues in the CDR3. V lost 0 bases and J lost 4, with 22 bases in between. For the CDR3, the DNA is TGTGCCAGCAGTTACTCATTTGCGGGCAGCGATCATACCGGAAACACCATATATTTT. Amino acid sequence: CASSYSFAGSDHTGNTIYF.

The rearrangement links TRBV11-2 to TRBJ2-7; the D gene is possibly TRBD2 (6 bases). Germline V gene lookup returns CDR1 SGHAT and CDR2 FQNNGV. V lost 1 base and J 7 bases, leaving 11 bases between the germline ends. The CDR3 length is 13 residues. The CDR3 nucleotides read TGTGCCAGCAGCTTAGCGGGAGTGGGGGAGCAGTACTTC. It encodes CASSLAGVGEQYF.

The rearrangement links TRBV28 to TRBJ2-1, with TRBD2 matching over 9 bases. Germline V gene data show CDR1 as MDHEN and CDR2 as SYDVKM. The CDR3 extends over 17 amino acids. Trimming cost V 4 bases and J 3 bases; bases outside gene matches: 10. CDR3 nucleotides: TGTGCCAGCAGTTCCGAAGTAGCGGGAGTACGCTACAATGAGCAGTTCTTC. Its translation: CASSSEVAGVRYNEQFF.

This clonotype was observed a few times. The genes are TRBV12-3 or TRBV12-4 and TRBJ1-2; D may be TRBD1 (5 bases). V lost 6 bases and J 8 bases, leaving 22 bases between the germline ends. This CDR3 contains 15 residues. For the CDR3, the DNA is TGTGCCAGCAGCCCAGGTGCAGGGCTTTCTCTCGGCTACACCTTC. Translation gives CASSPGAGLSLGYTF.

The chain uses TRBV7-9 and TRBJ2-2; tentatively, D is TRBD1 or TRBD2 (5 bases each). Germline CDR1 is SEHNR and CDR2 is FQNEAQ (reference sequence). V shed 3 bases and J shed 3 bases, with 14 bases lying between them. This CDR3 spans 16 amino acids. The CDR3 coding sequence is TGTGCCAGCAGCTTTTCTGGGAGAGGGGACACCGGGGAGCTGTTTTTT. Protein: CASSFSGRGDTGELFF.

V usage is TRBV28 and J usage is TRBJ2-1; D is possibly TRBD2 (5 bases). Trimming removed 1 base at V and 0 bases at J, with 10 bases between. Germline CDR1 reads MDHEN; CDR2 reads SYDVKM. CDR3 length: 16 amino acids. The CDR3 spells CASSLYTGGSYNEQFF. DNA for the CDR3: TGTGCCAGCAGTTTATACACTGGAGGCTCCTACAATGAGCAGTTCTTC.

This chain joins TRBV28 and TRBJ2-7; possible D gene TRBD2, 6 bases. In germline, CDR1 is MDHEN, CDR2 SYDVKM. The CDR3 sequence is 11 residues long. V was clipped by 11 bases and J by 4 bases, with 12 bases between them. The CDR3 spells CASGDFYEQYF. For the CDR3, the DNA is TGTGCCTCTGGGGACTTTTACGAGCAGTACTTC.

This clonotype was counted ten times or more. The junction departs from germline at one end; a sequencing error may be responsible. The chain employs TRBV6-1 and TRBJ2-1; D might be TRBD2 (5 bases). CDR3 length: 15 residues. Germline CDR1 is MNHNS and CDR2 is SASEGT. CDR3 protein: CASREGPGLSNEQFF. In nucleotides, the CDR3 is TGTGCCAGCAGGGAAGGACCGGGATTAAGCAATGAGCAGTTCTTC.

This clonotype has a handful of counts. V is TRBV29-1 and J is TRBJ2-7; tentatively, D is TRBD2 (5 bases). Germline V gene lookup returns CDR1 SQVTM and CDR2 ANQGSEA. The CDR3 runs to 13 residues. Trimming shortened V by 1 base and J by 2 bases, and 9 bases separated the two germline ends. The CDR3 region has the DNA TGCAGCGTTGAAGGCCAGGAGGCCTACGAGCAGTACTTC. Residues: CSVEGQEAYEQYF.

This chain connects TRBV6-2 or TRBV6-3 to TRBJ2-7, with a possible D match to TRBD2 (5 bases). CDR1 is MNHEY, CDR2 SVGEGT, per germline. The V end was cut by 2 bases, the J end by 3 bases, with 14 bases between. The CDR3 covers 15 residues. The CDR3 nucleotides are TGTGCCAGCAGTTACCGAGGGTCTACTAACTACGAGCAGTACTTC. Encoded protein: CASSYRGSTNYEQYF.

This clonotype was detected many times. The chain links TRBV5-1 to TRBJ1-1; 7 nucleotides line up with TRBD1. Trimming at V came to 2 bases and at J to 4 bases, leaving 2 bases not matched to a gene. CDR3 length: 13 residues. CDR1 is SGHRS and CDR2 is YFSETQ in the germline V gene. CDR3 in DNA: TGCGCCAGCAGCTTCGACAGGGCCACTGAAGCTTTCTTT. Translation gives CASSFDRATEAFF.

In its sample, this clonotype was seen many times. The V call is TRBV9, the J call TRBJ2-5; possible D gene TRBD1, 5 bases. The CDR3 is made up of 14 amino acids. CDR1 and CDR2 (germline): SGDLS, YYNGEE. V was cut by 3 bases and J by 1 base, with 10 bases left in between. CDR3 residues: CASSAETAQETQYF. The CDR3 nucleotides read TGTGCCAGCAGCGCAGAGACAGCCCAAGAGACCCAGTACTTC.

The V gene is TRBV27, the J gene TRBJ2-7, with 7 bases lining up with TRBD2. Losses at the gene ends were 6 bases for V and 4 bases for J; bases not matched to a gene: 6. CDR3 length equals 13 residues. CDR1 is MNHEY, CDR2 SMNVEV, per germline (reference sequence). The CDR3 nucleotides read TGTGCCAGCAGCGTTTCTAGCGGTTACGAGCAGTACTTC. It yields the protein CASSVSSGYEQYF.

The V and J genes are TRBV27 and TRBJ2-1; 7 nucleotides align to TRBD2. The CDR3 sequence is 16 residues long. Germline loops: CDR1 MNHEY, CDR2 SMNVEV (reference sequence). Trimming at V came to 1 base and at J to 1 base, leaving 4 bases not matched to a gene. In DNA, the CDR3 is TGTGCCAGCAGTTTATGGGCGGGAGAATCCTACAATGAGCAGTTCTTC. Amino acid sequence: CASSLWAGESYNEQFF.

V is TRBV29-1 and J is TRBJ2-2, with 10 bases matching TRBD2. Germline V gene lookup returns CDR1 SQVTM and CDR2 ANQGSEA. Unmatched junction bases numbered 12, after V lost 6 bases and J lost 5 bases. The CDR3 runs to 16 residues. CDR3 DNA: TGCAGCGTCGCGAGCTTCCTAGCGGGAGCAACCGGGGAGCTGTTTTTT. Protein: CSVASFLAGATGELFF.

This chain connects TRBV4-1 to TRBJ2-7, with 13 nucleotides matching TRBD2. CDR1 is MGHRA and CDR2 is YSYEKL in the germline V gene. After removal of 1 base from V and 3 bases from J, the junction contained 12 bases not matched to a gene. The CDR3 spans 19 residues. CDR3 DNA sequence: TGCGCCAGCAGCCAAGTCTGGACTAGCGGGAGACCACTGTTCTACGAGCAGTACTTC. It codes for CASSQVWTSGRPLFYEQYF.

The V gene is TRBV15, the J gene TRBJ2-1; 7 nucleotides align to TRBD1. V shed 10 bases, J shed 4 bases, and the junction held 7 bases outside the gene matches. Looked up from germline, CDR1 is LNHNV and CDR2 is YYDKDF (reference sequence). This CDR3 has 13 amino acids. The CDR3 DNA sequence: TGTGCCATCGAGGGACAGACATACAATGAGCAGTTCTTC. Its protein product is CAIEGQTYNEQFF.

This clonotype was detected a few times. The chain has TRBV27 and TRBJ1-4; no clear D. The CDR3 spans 13 residues. Trimming removed 0 bases from V and 6 bases from J, with 5 bases in between. From germline, CDR1 is MNHEY and CDR2 SMNVEV (reference sequence). The CDR3 DNA reads as TGTGCCAGCAGTTTATCGGGAGATGAAAAACTGTTTTTT. Encoded protein: CASSLSGDEKLFF. Based on the CDR3 plus reference TRBV27 and TRBJ1-4, the full variable domain is EAQVTQNPRYLITVTGKKLTVTCSQNMNHEYMSWYRQDPGLGLRQIYYSMNVEVTDKGDVPEGYKVSRKEKRNFPLILESPSPNQTSLYFCASSLSGDEKLFFGSGTQLSVL.

There are a few counts of this clonotype. V and J are TRBV7-3 and TRBJ2-3; D could derive from TRBD1 or TRBD2 (6 bases each). The CDR3 is 17 amino acids. Germline V gives CDR1 SGHTA, CDR2 FQGTGA. The V gene lost 1 base and the J gene lost 2 bases, with 16 bases spanning the gap. As DNA, the CDR3 is TGTGCCAGCAGCTTAAGGGGGGCAGGTCCTATCACAGATACGCAGTATTTT. Its translation is CASSLRGAGPITDTQYF.

This chain links TRBV30 with TRBJ2-1, with 12 bases that match TRBD2. The CDR3 spans 13 residues. Per the germline V gene, CDR1 is GTSNPN and CDR2 is SVGIG (reference sequence). The ends lost 2 bases at V and 10 bases at J; junction bases unmatched: 3. The CDR3 DNA reads TGTGCCTGGAGTTTCACTAGCGGGAGGGAGCAGTTCTTC. Translation gives CAWSFTSGREQFF. The whole variable domain, filled in from reference TRBV30 and TRBJ2-1, reads SQTIHQWPATLVQPVGSPLSLECTVEGTSNPNLYWYRQAAGRGLQLLFYSVGIGQISSEVPQNLSASRPQDRQFILSSKKLLLSDSGFYLCAWSFTSGREQFFGPGTRLTVL.

CDR3 bases: TGTGCCAGTAGCATGGGGACTTCCTACGAGCAGTACTTC. Its protein is CASSMGTSYEQYF. The chain couples TRBV19 to TRBJ2-7, with a weak D call TRBD2 (6 bases). The CDR3 totals 13 residues. CDR1 is LNHDA, CDR2 SQIVND, per germline (reference sequence). Trimming removed 6 bases from V and 1 base from J, with 10 bases in between.

J is TRBJ2-3 and V is TRBV4-3, with 8 nucleotides matching TRBD2. Germline-derived CDR1 and CDR2 are LGHNA and YSLEER. V lost 3 bases and J lost 5; bases outside the gene matches: 10. The CDR3 runs to 16 residues. In DNA form, the CDR3 reads TGCGCCAGCAGCCAGTATAGCGGGATCTTAAGAGATACGCAGTATTTT. Its protein is CASSQYSGILRDTQYF.

This clonotype appeared a few times. The chain combines TRBV11-2 with TRBJ2-1; D call uncertain. V lost 1 base and J 4 bases, leaving 14 bases between the germline ends. Germline-derived CDR1 and CDR2 are SGHAT and FQNNGV. The CDR3 is 16 amino acids. CDR3 bases: TGTGCCAGCAGCTTAGGGCCCCGACCATTATACAATGAGCAGTTCTTC. Translated, it gives CASSLGPRPLYNEQFF.